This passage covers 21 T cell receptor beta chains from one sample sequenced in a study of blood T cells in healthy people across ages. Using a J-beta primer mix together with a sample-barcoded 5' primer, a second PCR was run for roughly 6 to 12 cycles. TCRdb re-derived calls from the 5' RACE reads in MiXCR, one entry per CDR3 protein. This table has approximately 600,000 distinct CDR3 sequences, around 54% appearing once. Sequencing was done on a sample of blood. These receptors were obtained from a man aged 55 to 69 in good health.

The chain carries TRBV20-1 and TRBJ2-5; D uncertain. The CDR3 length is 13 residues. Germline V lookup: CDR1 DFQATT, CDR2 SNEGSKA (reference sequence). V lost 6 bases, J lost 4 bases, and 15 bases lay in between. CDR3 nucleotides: TGCAGTGCCACCGGAGTCCCCTCAGAGACCCAGTACTTC. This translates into CSATGVPSETQYF.

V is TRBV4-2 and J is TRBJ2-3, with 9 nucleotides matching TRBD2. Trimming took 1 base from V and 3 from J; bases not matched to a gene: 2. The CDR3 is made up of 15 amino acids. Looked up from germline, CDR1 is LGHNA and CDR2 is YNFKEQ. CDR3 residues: CASSQGAGGTDTQYF. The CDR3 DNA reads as TGTGCCAGCAGCCAAGGTGCGGGGGGGACAGATACGCAGTATTTT.

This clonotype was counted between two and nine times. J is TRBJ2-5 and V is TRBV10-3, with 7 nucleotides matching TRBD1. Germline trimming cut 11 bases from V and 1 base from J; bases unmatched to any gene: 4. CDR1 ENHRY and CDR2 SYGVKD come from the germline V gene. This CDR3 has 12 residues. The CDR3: CALRDSQETQYF. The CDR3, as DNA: TGTGCCCTTCGGGACAGCCAAGAGACCCAGTACTTC.

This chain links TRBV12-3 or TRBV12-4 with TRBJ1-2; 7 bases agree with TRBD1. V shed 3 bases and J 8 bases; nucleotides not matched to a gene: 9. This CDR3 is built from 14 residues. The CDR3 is CASSFIGQAGGYTF. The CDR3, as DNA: TGTGCCAGCAGTTTTATTGGACAGGCAGGAGGCTACACCTTC.

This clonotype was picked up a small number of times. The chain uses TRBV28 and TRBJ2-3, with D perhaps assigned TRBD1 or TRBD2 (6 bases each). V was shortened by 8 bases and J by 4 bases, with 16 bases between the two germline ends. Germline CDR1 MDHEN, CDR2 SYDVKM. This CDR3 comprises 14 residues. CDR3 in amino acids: CASLGLGGPDTQYF. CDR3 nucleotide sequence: TGTGCCAGCTTGGGACTGGGGGGCCCAGATACGCAGTATTTT. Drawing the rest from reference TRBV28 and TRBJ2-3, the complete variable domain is DVKVTQSSRYLVKRTGEKVFLECVQDMDHENMFWYRQDPGLGLRLIYFSYDVKMKEKGDIPEGYSVSREKKERFSLILESASTNQTSMYLCASLGLGGPDTQYFGPGTRLTVL.

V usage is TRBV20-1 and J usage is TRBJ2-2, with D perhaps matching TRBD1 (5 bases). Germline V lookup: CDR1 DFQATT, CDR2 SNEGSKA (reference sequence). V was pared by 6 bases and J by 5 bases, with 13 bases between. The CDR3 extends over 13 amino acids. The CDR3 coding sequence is TGCAGTGCGTTTGGGGCTGGTACCGGGGAGCTGTTTTTT. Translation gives CSAFGAGTGELFF.

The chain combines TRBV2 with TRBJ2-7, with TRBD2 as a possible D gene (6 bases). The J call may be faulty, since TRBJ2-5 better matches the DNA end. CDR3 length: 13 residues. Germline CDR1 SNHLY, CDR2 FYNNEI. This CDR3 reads CASRWGGEETQYF. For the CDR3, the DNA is TGTGCCAGCAGGTGGGGCGGGGAAGAGACCCAGTACTTC.

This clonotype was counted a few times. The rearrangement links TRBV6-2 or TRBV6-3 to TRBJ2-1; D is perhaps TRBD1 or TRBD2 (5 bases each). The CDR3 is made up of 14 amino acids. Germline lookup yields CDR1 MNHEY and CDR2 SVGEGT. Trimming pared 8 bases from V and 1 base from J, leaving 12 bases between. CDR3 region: CASGTGHSYNEQFF. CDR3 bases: TGTGCCAGCGGTACGGGGCATTCCTACAATGAGCAGTTCTTC.

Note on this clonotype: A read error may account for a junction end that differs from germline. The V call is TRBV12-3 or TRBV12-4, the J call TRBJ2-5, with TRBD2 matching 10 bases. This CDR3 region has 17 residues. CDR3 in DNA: TGTGCCAGCAGTGGAGGTTTGAGCGGGGGGGAGGGAGAGACCCGGTACTTC. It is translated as CASSGGLSGGEGETRYF.

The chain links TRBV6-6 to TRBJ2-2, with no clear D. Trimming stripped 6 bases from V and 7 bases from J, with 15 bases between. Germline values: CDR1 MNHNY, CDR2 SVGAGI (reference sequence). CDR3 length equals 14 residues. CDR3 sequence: CASSPGGFGGELFF. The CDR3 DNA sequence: TGTGCCAGCAGCCCAGGTGGTTTCGGCGGGGAGCTGTTTTTT.

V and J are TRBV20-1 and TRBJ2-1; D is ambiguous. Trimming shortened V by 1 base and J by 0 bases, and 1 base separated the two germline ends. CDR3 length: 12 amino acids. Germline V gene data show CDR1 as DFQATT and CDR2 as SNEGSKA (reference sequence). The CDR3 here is CSARVSYNEQFF. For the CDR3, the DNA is TGCAGTGCTAGAGTCTCCTACAATGAGCAGTTCTTC.

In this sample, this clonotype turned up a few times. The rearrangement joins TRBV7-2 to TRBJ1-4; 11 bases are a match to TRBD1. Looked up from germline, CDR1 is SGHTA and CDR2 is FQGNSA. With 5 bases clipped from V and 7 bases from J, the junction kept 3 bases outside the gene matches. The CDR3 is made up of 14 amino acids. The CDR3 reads CASSLDRGREKLFF. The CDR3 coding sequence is TGTGCCAGCAGCCTGGACAGGGGGCGTGAAAAACTGTTTTTT.

This CDR3 is CASSPHRANTGELFF. In DNA form, the CDR3 reads TGTGCCAGCAGTCCCCACAGGGCGAACACCGGGGAGCTGTTTTTT. The J gene is TRBJ2-2, the V gene TRBV12-3 or TRBV12-4; D is possibly TRBD1 (6 bases). V gave up 5 bases and J gave up 0 bases, with 10 bases separating them. The CDR3 spans 15 residues.

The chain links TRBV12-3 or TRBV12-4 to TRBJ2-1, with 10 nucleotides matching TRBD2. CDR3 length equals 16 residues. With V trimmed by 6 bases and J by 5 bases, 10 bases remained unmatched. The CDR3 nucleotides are TGTGCCAGCAGAAGCGGGGGGGCCCCGGGGGACAATGAGCAGTTCTTC. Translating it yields CASRSGGAPGDNEQFF.

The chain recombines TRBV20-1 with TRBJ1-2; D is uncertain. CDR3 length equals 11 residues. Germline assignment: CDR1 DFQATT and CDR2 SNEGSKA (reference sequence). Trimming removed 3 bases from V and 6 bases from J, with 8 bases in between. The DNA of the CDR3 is TGCAGTGCTAGTGGACCGGATGGCTACACCTTC. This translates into CSASGPDGYTF.

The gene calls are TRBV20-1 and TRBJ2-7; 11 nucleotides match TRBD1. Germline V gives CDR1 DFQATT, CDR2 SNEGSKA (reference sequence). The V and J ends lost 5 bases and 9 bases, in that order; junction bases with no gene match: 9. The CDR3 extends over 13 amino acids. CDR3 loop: CSALDRGRLGQYF. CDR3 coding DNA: TGCAGTGCTCTGGACAGGGGGCGGCTCGGGCAGTACTTC.

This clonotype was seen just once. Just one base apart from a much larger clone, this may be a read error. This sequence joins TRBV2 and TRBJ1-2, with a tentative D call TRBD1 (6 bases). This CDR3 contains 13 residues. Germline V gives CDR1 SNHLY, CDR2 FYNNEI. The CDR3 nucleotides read TGTGCCCGCAGACGGGACATCTCCTATGGCTACACCTTC. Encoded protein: CARRRDISYGYTF.

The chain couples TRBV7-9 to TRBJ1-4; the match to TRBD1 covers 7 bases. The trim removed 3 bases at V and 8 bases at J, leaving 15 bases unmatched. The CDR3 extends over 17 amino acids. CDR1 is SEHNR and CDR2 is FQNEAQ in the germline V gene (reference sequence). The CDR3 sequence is CASSLSTSGRGKEKLFF. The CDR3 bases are TGTGCCAGCAGCTTGTCGACTAGCGGCAGGGGGAAGGAAAAACTGTTTTTT.

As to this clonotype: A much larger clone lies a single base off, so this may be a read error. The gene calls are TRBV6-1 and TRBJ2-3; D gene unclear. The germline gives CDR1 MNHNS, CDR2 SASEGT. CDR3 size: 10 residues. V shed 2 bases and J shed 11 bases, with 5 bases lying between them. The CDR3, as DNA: TGTGCCAGCAGTGAATATAGGCAGTATTTT. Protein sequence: CASSEYRQYF.

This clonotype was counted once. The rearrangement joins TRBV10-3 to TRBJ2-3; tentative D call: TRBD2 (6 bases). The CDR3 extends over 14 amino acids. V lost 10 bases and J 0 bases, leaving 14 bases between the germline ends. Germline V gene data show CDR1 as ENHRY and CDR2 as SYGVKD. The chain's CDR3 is CATAGRGSTDTQYF. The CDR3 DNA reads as TGTGCCACCGCAGGGCGGGGAAGCACAGATACGCAGTATTTT.

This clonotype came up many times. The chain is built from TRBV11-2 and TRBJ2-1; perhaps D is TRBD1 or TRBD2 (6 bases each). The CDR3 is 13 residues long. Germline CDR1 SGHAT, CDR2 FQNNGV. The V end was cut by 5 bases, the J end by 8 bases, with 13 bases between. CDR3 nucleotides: TGTGCCAGCAGCGCACGGGGGCTCGATGAGCAGTTCTTC. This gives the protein CASSARGLDEQFF. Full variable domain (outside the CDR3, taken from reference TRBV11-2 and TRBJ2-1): EAGVAQSPRYKIIEKRQSVAFWCNPISGHATLYWYQQILGQGPKLLIQFQNNGVVDDSQLPKDRFSAERLKGVDSTLKIQPAKLEDSAVYLCASSARGLDEQFFGPGTRLTVL.